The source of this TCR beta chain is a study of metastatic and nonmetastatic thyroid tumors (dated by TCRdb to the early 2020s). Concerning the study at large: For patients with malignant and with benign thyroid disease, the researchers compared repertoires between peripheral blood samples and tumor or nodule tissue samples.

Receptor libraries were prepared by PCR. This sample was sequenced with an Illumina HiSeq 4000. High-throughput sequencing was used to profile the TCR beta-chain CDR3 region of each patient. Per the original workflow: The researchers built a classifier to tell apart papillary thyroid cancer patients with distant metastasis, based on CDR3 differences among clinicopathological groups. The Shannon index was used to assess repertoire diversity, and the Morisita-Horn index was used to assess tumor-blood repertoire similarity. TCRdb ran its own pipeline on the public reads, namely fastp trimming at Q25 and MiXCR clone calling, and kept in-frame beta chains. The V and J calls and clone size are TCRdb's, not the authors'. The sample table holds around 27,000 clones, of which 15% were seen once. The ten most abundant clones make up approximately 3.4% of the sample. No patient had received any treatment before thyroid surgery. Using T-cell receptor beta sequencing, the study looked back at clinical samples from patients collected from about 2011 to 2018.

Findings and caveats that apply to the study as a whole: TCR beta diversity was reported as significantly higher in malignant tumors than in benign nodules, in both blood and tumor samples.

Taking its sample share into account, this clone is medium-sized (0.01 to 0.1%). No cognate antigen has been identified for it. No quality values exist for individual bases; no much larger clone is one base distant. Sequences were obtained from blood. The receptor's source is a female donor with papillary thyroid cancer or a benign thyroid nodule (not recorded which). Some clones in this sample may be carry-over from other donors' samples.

The DNA sequence is as follows: TGTGCCAGCAGTGAAGCGGAGGGATCTGGCTACACCTTC. Translated, this gives CASSEAEGSGYTF. The chain uses TRBV6-1 and TRBJ1-2; confidence is insufficient to name the D gene. The germline V gene specifies MNHNS as CDR1 and SASEGT as CDR2. The CDR3 runs 13 residues from the cysteine to the phenylalanine. Solely the CDR3 DNA is kept, with 39 bases framed from the first base. V and J lose 0 bases and 7 bases, and a span of 9 bases separates them.